This is a list of T cell receptor beta chains from one sample in a study of blood T cells in healthy people across ages. Using its own MiXCR run on the 5' RACE reads, TCRdb lists one record per CDR3 protein. This table has 1.5 million to 2 million distinct CDR3 sequences, 28% appearing once. The sequenced sample consisted of blood. These receptors were obtained from a woman in her 30s in good health. Both conserved end residues are part of each CDR3. Each record gives: CDR3 protein, V gene, J gene.

CASSPVSIGYEQYF	TRBV18	TRBJ2-7
CASSLGLGGMGRETQYF	TRBV5-1	TRBJ2-5
CASSPFSGGELFF	TRBV6-5	TRBJ2-2
CASTVQGGPNEQYF	TRBV10-2	TRBJ2-5
CASSSTSGGAFNEQFF	TRBV7-9	TRBJ2-1
CASSPVDSTRRDTQYF	TRBV18	TRBJ2-3
CASSPRQGGPLGYTF	TRBV11-2	TRBJ1-2
CSVNWGSGPETQYF	TRBV29-1	TRBJ2-5
CSVGFLRGAYEQYF	TRBV29-1	TRBJ2-7
CASSLPPTFQINYGYTF	TRBV5-1	TRBJ1-2